This paragraph reports one TCR beta chain. Its antigen has not been determined. No base quality values were provided; no much bigger clone lies one nucleotide off. Trimming removed 6 bases from V and 3 bases from J, leaving 19 bases between the germline ends. The CDR3, cysteine through phenylalanine, is 16 amino acids long. Here the CDR3 DNA is all that survives: 48 bases in frame from base 1. Reading the germline V gene gives CDR1 ENHRY and CDR2 SYGVKD. Library preparation used the immunoSEQ multiplex PCR assay. In the authors' own workflow: A statistical classification framework was built for diagnosing cytomegalovirus status from the catalog of TCR beta chain sequences. TCRdb limited this immuneACCESS table to in-frame rearrangements with V and J called. A share of clones is missing; checked studies link under half to unresolved V genes, and the rest is unexplained. That table gives V, J and clone size, and the DNA gave D and trimming. This sample is represented by over 100,000 clones; about 88% of them were singletons. The ten most abundant clones make up around 1.2% of the sample.

This specimen belongs to a study of cytomegalovirus exposure and HLA in healthy donors (dated by TCRdb to 2016 to 2017). General notes on the study: The 550 to 750 repertoires of the first cohort and the roughly 110 validation repertoires were produced on the same platform, according to a later analysis. The study was designed to test whether signatures of past pathogen exposure could be identified by cataloging public T cell receptors. A separate validation cohort of over 95 different subjects was used in addition to the approximately 640-subject first cohort. To predict cytomegalovirus infection status, the study brought together high-throughput TCR immunosequencing, statistical association of individual TCRs with disease status, and machine learning. Points the paper makes about the study in general: The authors suggested that the approach could potentially be generalized to other disease states and immunological phenotypes. The validation cohort had no HLA typing available for a later analysis, so co-occurrence within that cohort was assessed over all 120 or so repertoires. The classifier was reported to diagnose cytomegalovirus status with high specificity and sensitivity in both the original and validation cohorts. A total of some 180 TCR beta chains were listed by the study as associated with cytomegalovirus. A few of the identified cytomegalovirus-associated TCR beta chains were confirmed in vitro to be specific for cytomegalovirus antigens. A later analysis found that TCRs clustered in the first cohort also tended to co-occur in the 120 validation repertoires, with 94% of cluster scores above 0. Most TCR sequences were seen in very few donors, while some public TCRs were found in many individuals.

The donors were included in the validation cohort of around 120 subjects, a group kept apart from the roughly 730-subject first cohort. This sequence uses TRBV10-3 and TRBJ2-3; the best D guess is TRBD1, with 6 bases matching. Sequenced input: PBMCs. This clonotype was obtained from a woman aged 18-29 years in good health and CMV-seronegative. The sequence in DNA is TGTGCCATCAGCGGGCAACAGGGTTCCTTTACAGATACGCAGTATTTT. This codes for CAISGQQGSFTDTQYF.